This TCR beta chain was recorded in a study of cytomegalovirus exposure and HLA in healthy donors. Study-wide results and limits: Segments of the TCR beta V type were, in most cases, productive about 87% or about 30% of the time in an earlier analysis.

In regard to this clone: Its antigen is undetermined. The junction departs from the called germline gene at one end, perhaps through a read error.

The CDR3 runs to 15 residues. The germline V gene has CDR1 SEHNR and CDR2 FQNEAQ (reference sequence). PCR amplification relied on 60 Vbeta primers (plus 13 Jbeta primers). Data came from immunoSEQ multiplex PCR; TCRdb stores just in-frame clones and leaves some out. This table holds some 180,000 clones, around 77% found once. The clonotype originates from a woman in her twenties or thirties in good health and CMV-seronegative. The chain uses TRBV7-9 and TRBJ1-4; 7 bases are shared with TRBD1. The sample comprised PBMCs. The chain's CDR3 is CASSIASGGHEKLFF. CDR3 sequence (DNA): TGTGCCAGCAGCATAGCCTCAGGGGGTCACGAAAAACTGTTTTTT.